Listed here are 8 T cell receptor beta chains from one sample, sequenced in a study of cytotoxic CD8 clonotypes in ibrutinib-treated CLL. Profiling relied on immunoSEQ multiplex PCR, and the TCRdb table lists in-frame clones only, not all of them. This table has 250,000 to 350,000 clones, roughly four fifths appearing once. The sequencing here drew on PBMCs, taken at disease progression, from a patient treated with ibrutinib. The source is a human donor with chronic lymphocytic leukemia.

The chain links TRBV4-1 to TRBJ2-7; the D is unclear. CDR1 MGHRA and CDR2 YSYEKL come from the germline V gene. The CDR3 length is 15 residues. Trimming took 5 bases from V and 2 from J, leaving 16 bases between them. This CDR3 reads CASSFALGKAYEQYF. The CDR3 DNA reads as TGCGCCAGCAGCTTCGCCCTCGGTAAAGCCTACGAGCAGTACTTC.

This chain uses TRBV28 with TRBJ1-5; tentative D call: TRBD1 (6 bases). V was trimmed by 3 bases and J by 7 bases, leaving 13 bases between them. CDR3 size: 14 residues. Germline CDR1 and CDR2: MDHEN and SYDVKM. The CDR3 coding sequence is TGTGCCAGCAGTTTCCAAGGGGGGATCCAGCCCCAGCATTTT. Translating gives CASSFQGGIQPQHF.

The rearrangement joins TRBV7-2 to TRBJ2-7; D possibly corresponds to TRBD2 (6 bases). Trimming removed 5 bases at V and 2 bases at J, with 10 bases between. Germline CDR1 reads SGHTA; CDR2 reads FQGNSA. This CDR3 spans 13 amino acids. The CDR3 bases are TGTGCCAGCAGCCCGGGACTGCCCTACGAGCAGTACTTC. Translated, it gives CASSPGLPYEQYF.

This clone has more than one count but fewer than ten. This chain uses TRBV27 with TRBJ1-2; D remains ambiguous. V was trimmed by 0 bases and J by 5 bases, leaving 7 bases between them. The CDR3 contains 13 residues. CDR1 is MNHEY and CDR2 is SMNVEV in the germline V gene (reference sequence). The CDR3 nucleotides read TGTGCCAGCAGTTTATCGGACGGGTATGGCTACACCTTC. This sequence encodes CASSLSDGYGYTF.

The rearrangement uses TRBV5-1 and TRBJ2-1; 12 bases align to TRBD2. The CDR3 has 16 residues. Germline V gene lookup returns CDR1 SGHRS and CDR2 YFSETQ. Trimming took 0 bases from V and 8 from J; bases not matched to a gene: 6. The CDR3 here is CASSLAILAGGDEQFF. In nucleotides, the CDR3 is TGCGCCAGCAGCTTGGCGATACTAGCGGGGGGTGATGAGCAGTTCTTC.

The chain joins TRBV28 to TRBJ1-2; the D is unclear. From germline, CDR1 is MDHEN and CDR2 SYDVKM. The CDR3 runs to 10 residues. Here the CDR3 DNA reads TGTGGGGTGGGTAACTATGGCTACACCTTC. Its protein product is CGVGNYGYTF.

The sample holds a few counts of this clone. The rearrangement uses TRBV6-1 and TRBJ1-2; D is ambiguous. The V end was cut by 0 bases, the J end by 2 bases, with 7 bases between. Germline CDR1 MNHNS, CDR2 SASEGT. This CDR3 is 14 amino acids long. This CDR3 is CASSEAKANYGYTF. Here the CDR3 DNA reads TGTGCCAGCAGTGAAGCTAAGGCGAACTATGGCTACACCTTC.

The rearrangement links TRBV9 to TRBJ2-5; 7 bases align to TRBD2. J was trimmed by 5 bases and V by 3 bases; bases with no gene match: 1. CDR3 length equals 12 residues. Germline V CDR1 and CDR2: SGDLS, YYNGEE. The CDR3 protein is CASSEAGETQYF. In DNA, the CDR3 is TGTGCCAGCAGCGAAGCGGGGGAGACCCAGTACTTC.